These 17 T cell receptor beta chains originate from one sample sequenced in a study of CD8+CD57+ T cells in acquired aplastic anemia. An expansion of CD8+CD57+ cells by flow cytometry had been shown in patients chosen for sequencing. TCR beta VDJ combinations and CDR3 sequences were profiled from genomic DNA. Using its own MiXCR run on the reads, TCRdb lists one record per CDR3 protein. The table shows over 250,000 distinct CDR3 sequences, with 45% to 65% occurring only once. Source material: sorted CD4+, CD8+, or CD8+CD57+ T cells (not recorded which) from PBMCs. These receptors were obtained from a human donor with aplastic anemia.

The chain couples TRBV5-5 to TRBJ2-7, with TRBD1 matching 10 bases. There are 14 residues in the CDR3. Germline V CDR1 and CDR2: SGHKS, YYEKEE (reference sequence). V shed 6 bases, J shed 4 bases, and the junction held 7 bases outside the gene matches. CDR3 sequence reads: CASTRDRGLYEQYF. The CDR3 DNA reads as TGTGCCAGCACCAGAGACAGGGGGCTGTACGAGCAGTACTTC.

Details on this clonotype: A read error may produce the germline difference seen at one junction end. The chain employs TRBV7-2 and TRBJ1-4, with TRBD1 as a possible D gene (6 bases). Germline V CDR1 and CDR2: SGHTA, FQGNSA. This CDR3 has 13 residues. CDR3 region: CASSLGRDIRDFF. The CDR3 DNA sequence: TGTGCCAGCAGCTTAGGTCGGGACATCCGGGACTTCTTT.

This clonotype was counted many times. The chain employs TRBV5-8 and TRBJ2-3, with 9 positions matching TRBD1. The CDR3 loop spans 15 amino acids. Germline CDR1 and CDR2: SGHTS and YDEGEE. The J segment lost 4 bases and the V segment lost 0 bases, leaving 3 bases of the junction unmatched. The CDR3 DNA sequence: TGTGCCAGCAGCTTGGGAGGACAGGGGCCAGATACGCAGTATTTT. Protein: CASSLGGQGPDTQYF.

This rearrangement joins TRBV10-3 to TRBJ2-7; D unresolved. The CDR3 loop spans 13 amino acids. Germline values: CDR1 ENHRY, CDR2 SYGVKD. V gave up 11 bases and J gave up 4 bases, with 18 bases separating them. CDR3 amino acids: CAAALAVEYEQYF. DNA for the CDR3: TGTGCCGCAGCGTTGGCGGTAGAGTACGAGCAGTACTTC.

The chain links TRBV19 to TRBJ1-2; tentative D call: TRBD1 (6 bases). Trimming removed 3 bases from V and 1 base from J, with 15 bases in between. CDR3 size: 16 residues. Germline V gene lookup returns CDR1 LNHDA and CDR2 SQIVND (reference sequence). The CDR3 DNA reads as TGTGCCAGTAGTATCCCCCGACAGGAGAATAACTATGGCTACACCTTC. It is translated as CASSIPRQENNYGYTF.

This clonotype was detected only a few times. This chain connects TRBV7-8 to TRBJ1-6; TRBD1 aligns across 8 bases. The CDR3 sequence is 14 residues long. The V segment lost 6 bases and the J segment 8 bases; nucleotides outside the gene matches: 6. Germline V lookup: CDR1 SGHVS, CDR2 FQNEAQ. CDR3 sequence: CASSSGQGDSPLHF. For the CDR3, the DNA is TGTGCCAGCAGTTCAGGACAGGGAGATTCACCCCTCCACTTT.

The chain joins TRBV7-2 to TRBJ2-6; D is ambiguous. V lost 3 bases and J lost 4, with 10 bases in between. This CDR3 region has 15 residues. Germline CDR1 SGHTA, CDR2 FQGNSA. The CDR3 sequence: CASSFIGRGANVLTF. The CDR3 DNA reads TGTGCCAGCAGCTTTATCGGGCGGGGGGCCAACGTCCTGACTTTC.

V gene TRBV20-1 combines with J gene TRBJ2-7; TRBD2 aligns across 8 bases. This CDR3 is built from 13 residues. Germline values: CDR1 DFQATT, CDR2 SNEGSKA (reference sequence). J was trimmed by 6 bases and V by 3 bases; bases with no gene match: 7. CDR3 bases: TGCAGTGCTAGGCGGCGGGGGGCTGGCGAGCAGTACTTC. Translation: CSARRRGAGEQYF.

CDR3: CASSAGPKAGETQYF. CDR3 coding DNA: TGTGCCAGCAGTGCGGGTCCCAAAGCAGGAGAGACCCAGTACTTC. The J gene is TRBJ2-5, the V gene TRBV25-1; no clear D gene. Germline V gene data show CDR1 as MGHDK and CDR2 as SYGVNS. The CDR3 has 15 residues. Trimming shortened V by 4 bases and J by 4 bases, and 16 bases separated the two germline ends.

The sample holds a few counts of this clonotype. The chain recombines TRBV24-1 with TRBJ2-3; 7 nucleotides agree with TRBD2. This CDR3 has 17 amino acids. CDR1 and CDR2 from the germline V gene are KGHDR and SFDVKD. Unmatched junction bases numbered 9, after V lost 4 bases and J lost 0 bases. In nucleotides, the CDR3 is TGTGCCACCAGTGACCTAACCGGGACTAAAAGCACAGATACGCAGTATTTT. Residues: CATSDLTGTKSTDTQYF.

There are many counts of this clonotype. The chain has TRBV7-6 and TRBJ2-7; TRBD1 matches 7 bases. Trimming at V came to 5 bases and at J to 4 bases, leaving 2 bases not matched to a gene. The germline gives CDR1 SGHVS, CDR2 FNYEAQ. There are 12 residues in the CDR3. CDR3 loop: CASSVTGYEQYF. For the CDR3, the DNA is TGTGCCAGCAGCGTGACAGGGTACGAGCAGTACTTC.

The chain recombines TRBV9 with TRBJ2-3; D gene uncertain. The germline CDR1 and CDR2 sequences are SGDLS and YYNGEE. Trimming left V 0 bases short and J 4 bases short, with 9 bases between. CDR3 length: 14 amino acids. In DNA, the CDR3 is TGTGCCAGCAGCGTAGAGGGTAGAGCAGATACGCAGTATTTT. This translates into CASSVEGRADTQYF.

This clonotype was recorded many times. CDR3 coding DNA: TGCAGTGCTAGACCCCACGGCTCTGGAAACACCATATATTTT. This codes for CSARPHGSGNTIYF. V gene TRBV20-1 combines with J gene TRBJ1-3; D unresolved. CDR3 length: 14 residues. Germline values: CDR1 DFQATT, CDR2 SNEGSKA (reference sequence). Trimming took 2 bases from V and 0 from J, leaving 8 bases between them.

This clonotype was seen at least ten times. The chain links TRBV2 to TRBJ1-1, with D perhaps TRBD1 (5 bases). CDR1 and CDR2 (germline): SNHLY, FYNNEI. Deletions cut 8 bases from V and 1 base from J, with 11 bases between. This CDR3 has 13 amino acids. The CDR3: CASGSRGNTEAFF. The CDR3 bases are TGTGCCAGCGGAAGTAGGGGGAACACTGAAGCTTTCTTT.

The chain links TRBV7-2 to TRBJ2-7; D gene ambiguous. The CDR3 covers 14 residues. Germline V CDR1 and CDR2: SGHTA, FQGNSA. The V end lost 1 base, the J end lost 3 bases, and 10 bases lay between the germline ends. The CDR3: CASSLGLELYEQYF. Written as DNA, the CDR3 is TGTGCCAGCAGCTTAGGACTGGAACTCTACGAGCAGTACTTC.

Ten or more counts support this clonotype. The chain recombines TRBV29-1 with TRBJ2-3; TRBD2 agrees at 10 bases. Germline V gene lookup returns CDR1 SQVTM and CDR2 ANQGSEA. Losses at the gene ends were 1 base for V and 6 bases for J; bases not matched to a gene: 7. The CDR3 loop spans 15 amino acids. The CDR3 DNA reads TGCAGCGTTGAAGCAGCGGGAGGGCCAATGGATACGCAGTATTTT. Translated, it gives CSVEAAGGPMDTQYF.

This clonotype was counted a single time. The CDR3 does not end in the conserved phenylalanine or tryptophan, so this is likely a read error. The DNA is omitted, as the CDR3 cannot be located on it reliably, and the CDR3 follows TCRdb's listing. This chain connects TRBV20-1 to TRBJ2-6. CDR1 and CDR2 (germline): DFQATT, SNEGSKA (reference sequence). The CDR3 adds up to 10 amino acids, both ends counted. CDR3 loop: CSARPLIVSG.